This is a list of T cell receptor beta chains from one sample in a study of shared clonotypes between healthy human individuals. Produced via immunoSEQ multiplex PCR; TCRdb's table is partial and in-frame only. Here the sample spans 400,000 or so clones, about 96% being singletons. The sample taken for sequencing was memory CD8+ T cells sorted from blood. The receptors were sampled from a man aged 30-40 years in good health. The CDR3 runs from the conserved cysteine through the conserved F or W. A D gene is named only where the DNA matches it firmly. Size is omitted from some rows. Given values are once, few, many or a class for expanded clones.

D gene,V gene,J gene,clone size,CDR3 protein,CDR3 DNA
TRBD2,TRBV7-6,TRBJ2-3,NA,CASSLTSGTDTQYF,TGTGCCAGCAGCTTGACTAGCGGCACAGATACGCAGTATTTT
NA,TRBV7-9,TRBJ2-2,NA,CASSLLNTGELFF,TGTGCCAGCAGCTTACTGAACACCGGGGAGCTGTTTTTT
NA,TRBV20-1,TRBJ1-2,NA,CSAHNYGYTF,TGCAGTGCCCATAACTATGGCTACACCTTC
TRBD1,TRBV5-1,TRBJ1-2,NA,CASSYTEQGTGAGYTF,TGCGCCAGCAGCTACACAGAACAGGGGACCGGAGCGGGCTACACCTTC
NA,TRBV5-5,TRBJ2-1,NA,CASSLGGASSYNEQFF,TGTGCCAGCAGCTTGGGGGGGGCGAGCTCCTACAATGAGCAGTTCTTC
NA,TRBV10-3,TRBJ2-7,NA,CAISEKYEQYF,TGTGCCATCAGTGAAAAATACGAGCAGTACTTC
NA,TRBV15,TRBJ2-7,NA,CATSSYLSGAYEQYF,TGTGCCACCAGCAGCTACTTGTCGGGGGCCTACGAGCAGTACTTC
TRBD1,TRBV6-5,TRBJ1-2,once,CASSYRRDRPYGYTF,TGTGCCAGCAGTTACAGACGGGACAGACCCTATGGCTACACCTTC
NA,TRBV21-1,TRBJ2-7,NA,CASSKGRGTGGEEQYF,TGTGCCAGCAGCAAGGGTAGGGGGACAGGGGGCGAAGAGCAGTACTTC
NA,TRBV6-1,TRBJ1-2,NA,CASRQGIDYGYTF,TGTGCCAGCAGACAGGGAATCGACTATGGCTACACCTTC
NA,TRBV5-5,TRBJ2-3,NA,CASSAGGFADTQYF,TGTGCCAGCAGCGCAGGGGGGTTCGCAGATACGCAGTATTTT
NA,TRBV6-5,TRBJ1-2,NA,CASRDGYGYTF,TGTGCCAGCAGAGACGGCTATGGCTACACCTTC